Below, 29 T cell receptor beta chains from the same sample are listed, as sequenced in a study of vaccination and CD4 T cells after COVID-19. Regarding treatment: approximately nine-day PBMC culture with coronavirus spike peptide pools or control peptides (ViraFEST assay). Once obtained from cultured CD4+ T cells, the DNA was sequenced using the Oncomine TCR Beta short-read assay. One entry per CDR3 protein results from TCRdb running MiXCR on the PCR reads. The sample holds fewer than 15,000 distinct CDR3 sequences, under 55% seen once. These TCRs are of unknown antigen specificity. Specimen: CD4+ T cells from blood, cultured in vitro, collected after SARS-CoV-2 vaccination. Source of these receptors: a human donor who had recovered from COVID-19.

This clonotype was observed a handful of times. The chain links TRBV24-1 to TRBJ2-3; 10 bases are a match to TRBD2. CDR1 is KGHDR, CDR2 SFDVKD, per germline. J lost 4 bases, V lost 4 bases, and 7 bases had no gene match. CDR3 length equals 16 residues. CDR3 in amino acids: CATSDTLAGVADTQYF. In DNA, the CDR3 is TGTGCCACCAGTGACACGCTAGCGGGAGTGGCAGATACGCAGTATTTT.

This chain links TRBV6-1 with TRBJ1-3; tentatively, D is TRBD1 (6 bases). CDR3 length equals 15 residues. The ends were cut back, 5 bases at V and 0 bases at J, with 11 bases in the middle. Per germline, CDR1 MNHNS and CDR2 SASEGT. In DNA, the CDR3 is TGTGCCAGCAGTCGACAGGCCGTCTCTGGAAACACCATATATTTT. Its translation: CASSRQAVSGNTIYF.

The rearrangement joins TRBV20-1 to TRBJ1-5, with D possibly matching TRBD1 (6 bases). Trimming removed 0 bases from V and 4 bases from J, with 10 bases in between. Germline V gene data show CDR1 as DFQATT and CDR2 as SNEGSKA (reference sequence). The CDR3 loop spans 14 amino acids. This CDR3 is CSARDFRGNQPQHF. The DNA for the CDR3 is TGCAGTGCTAGAGATTTCAGGGGAAATCAGCCCCAGCATTTT.

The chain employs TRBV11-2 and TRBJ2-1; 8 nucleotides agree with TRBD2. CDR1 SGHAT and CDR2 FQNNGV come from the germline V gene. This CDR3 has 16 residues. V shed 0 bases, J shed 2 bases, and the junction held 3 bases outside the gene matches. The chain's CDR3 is CASSLEDGRAYNEQFF. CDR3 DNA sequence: TGTGCCAGCAGCTTAGAGGACGGGAGGGCCTACAATGAGCAGTTCTTC.

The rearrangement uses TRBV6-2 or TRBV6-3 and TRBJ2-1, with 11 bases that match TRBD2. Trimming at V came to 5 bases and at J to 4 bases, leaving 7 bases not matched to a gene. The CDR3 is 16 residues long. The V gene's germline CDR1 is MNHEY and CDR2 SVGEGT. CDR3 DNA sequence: TGTGCCAGCAGTACATCGACTAGCGGGGATTACAATGAGCAGTTCTTC. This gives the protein CASSTSTSGDYNEQFF.

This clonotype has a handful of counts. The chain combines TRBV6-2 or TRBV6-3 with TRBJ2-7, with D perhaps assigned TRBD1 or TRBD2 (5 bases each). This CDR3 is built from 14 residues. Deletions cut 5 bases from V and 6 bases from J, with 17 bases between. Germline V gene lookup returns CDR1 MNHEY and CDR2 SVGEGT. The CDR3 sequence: CASSRRDQLSEQYF. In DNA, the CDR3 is TGTGCCAGCAGTCGCCGGGACCAGCTTAGCGAGCAGTACTTC.

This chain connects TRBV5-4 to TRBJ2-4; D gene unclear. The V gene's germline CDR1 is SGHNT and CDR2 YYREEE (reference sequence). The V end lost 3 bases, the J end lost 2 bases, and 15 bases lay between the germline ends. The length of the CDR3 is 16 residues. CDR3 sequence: CASSSTATATKNIQYF. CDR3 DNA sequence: TGTGCCAGCAGCTCGACCGCAACGGCGACCAAAAACATTCAGTACTTC.

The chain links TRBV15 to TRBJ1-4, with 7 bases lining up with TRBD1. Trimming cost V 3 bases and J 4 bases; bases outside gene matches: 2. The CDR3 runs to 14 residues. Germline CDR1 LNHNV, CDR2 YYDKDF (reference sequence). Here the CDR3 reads CATSRDRSNEKLFF. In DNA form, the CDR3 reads TGTGCCACCAGCAGGGACAGGAGTAATGAAAAACTGTTTTTT. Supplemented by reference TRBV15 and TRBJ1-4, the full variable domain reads DAMVIQNPRYQVTQFGKPVTLSCSQTLNHNVMYWYQQKSSQAPKLLFHYYDKDFNNEADTPDNFQSRRPNTSFCFLDIRSPGLGDTAMYLCATSRDRSNEKLFFGSGTQLSVL.

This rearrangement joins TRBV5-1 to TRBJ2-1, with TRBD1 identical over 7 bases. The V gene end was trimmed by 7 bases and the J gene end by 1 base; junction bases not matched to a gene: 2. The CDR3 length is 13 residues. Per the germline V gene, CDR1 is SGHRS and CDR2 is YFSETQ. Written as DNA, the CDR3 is TGCGCCAGCTCGGGACAGTCCTACAATGAGCAGTTCTTC. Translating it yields CASSGQSYNEQFF.

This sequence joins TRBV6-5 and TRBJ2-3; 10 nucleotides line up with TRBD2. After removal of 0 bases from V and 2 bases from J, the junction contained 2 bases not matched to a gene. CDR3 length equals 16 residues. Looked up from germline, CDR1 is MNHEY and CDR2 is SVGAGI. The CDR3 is CASSYSAGGYTDTQYF. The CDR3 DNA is TGTGCCAGCAGTTACTCAGCGGGAGGGTACACAGATACGCAGTATTTT.

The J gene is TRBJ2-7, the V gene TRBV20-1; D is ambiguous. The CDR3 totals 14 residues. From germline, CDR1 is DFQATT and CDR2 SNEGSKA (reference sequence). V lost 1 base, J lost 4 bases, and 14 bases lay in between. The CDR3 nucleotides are TGCAGTGCTAGAGCCCGACGGAAAAGATACGAGCAGTACTTC. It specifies CSARARRKRYEQYF.

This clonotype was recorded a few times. This chain's CDR3 is CAWRRDGNTEAFF. The CDR3 coding sequence is TGTGCCTGGAGGCGGGACGGGAACACTGAAGCTTTCTTT. The chain links TRBV30 to TRBJ1-1; tentative D call: TRBD1 (5 bases). CDR1 is GTSNPN, CDR2 SVGIG, per germline (reference sequence). The ends were cut back, 3 bases at V and 1 base at J, with 9 bases in the middle. The CDR3 covers 13 residues. Full variable domain (missing parts from reference TRBV30 and TRBJ1-1): SQTIHQWPATLVQPVGSPLSLECTVEGTSNPNLYWYRQAAGRGLQLLFYSVGIGQISSEVPQNLSASRPQDRQFILSSKKLLLSDSGFYLCAWRRDGNTEAFFGQGTRLTVV.

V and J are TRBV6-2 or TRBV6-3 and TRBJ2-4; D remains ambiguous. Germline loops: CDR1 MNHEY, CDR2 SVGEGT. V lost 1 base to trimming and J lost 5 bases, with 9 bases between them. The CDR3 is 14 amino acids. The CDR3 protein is CASSYLSGQNIQYF. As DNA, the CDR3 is TGTGCCAGCAGTTACTTGTCAGGTCAAAACATTCAGTACTTC.

The CDR3 here is CSGNMNTEAFF. CDR3 DNA: TGCAGTGGAAACATGAACACTGAAGCTTTCTTT. The chain recombines TRBV20-1 with TRBJ1-1; D gene unclear. The germline CDR1 and CDR2 sequences are DFQATT and SNEGSKA (reference sequence). This CDR3 is 11 amino acids long. V was shortened by 7 bases and J by 0 bases, with 6 bases between the two germline ends.

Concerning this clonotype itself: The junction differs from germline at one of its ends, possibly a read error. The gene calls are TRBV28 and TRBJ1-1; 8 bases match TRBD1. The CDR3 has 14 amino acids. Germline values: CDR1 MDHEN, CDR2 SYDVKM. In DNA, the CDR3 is TGTGCCGGCGCGACAGGGGACGTGAACACTGAAGCTCTCTTT. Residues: CAGATGDVNTEALF.

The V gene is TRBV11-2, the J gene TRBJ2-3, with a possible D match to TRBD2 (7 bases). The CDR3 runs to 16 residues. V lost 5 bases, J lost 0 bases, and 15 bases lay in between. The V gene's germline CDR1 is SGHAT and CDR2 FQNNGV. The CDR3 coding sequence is TGTGCCAGCAGCAGTTTTGCGGGGGCTAGCACAGATACGCAGTATTTT. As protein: CASSSFAGASTDTQYF. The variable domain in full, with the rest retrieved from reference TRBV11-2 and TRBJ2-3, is EAGVAQSPRYKIIEKRQSVAFWCNPISGHATLYWYQQILGQGPKLLIQFQNNGVVDDSQLPKDRFSAERLKGVDSTLKIQPAKLEDSAVYLCASSSFAGASTDTQYFGPGTRLTVL.

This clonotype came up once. The CDR3 protein is CASSSPGLAYNEQFF. The CDR3 DNA reads as TGTGCCAGCAGTTCACCGGGACTAGCCTACAATGAGCAGTTCTTC. V is TRBV7-9 and J is TRBJ2-1; 8 nucleotides align to TRBD2. The ends lost 6 bases at V and 2 bases at J; junction bases unmatched: 6. Germline CDR1 and CDR2: SEHNR and FQNEAQ (reference sequence). The CDR3 spans 15 residues. The full variable domain, completed using reference TRBV7-9 and TRBJ2-1, is DTGVSQNPRHKITKRGQNVTFRCDPISEHNRLYWYRQTLGQGPEFLTYFQNEAQLEKSRLLSDRFSAERPKGSFSTLEIQRTEQGDSAMYLCASSSPGLAYNEQFFGPGTRLTVL.

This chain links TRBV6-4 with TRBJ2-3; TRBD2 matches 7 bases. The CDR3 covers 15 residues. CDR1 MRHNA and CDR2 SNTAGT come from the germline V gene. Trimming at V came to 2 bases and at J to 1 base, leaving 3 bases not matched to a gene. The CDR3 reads CASSDGAGGTDTQYF. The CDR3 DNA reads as TGTGCCAGCAGTGACGGGGCGGGAGGCACAGATACGCAGTATTTT.

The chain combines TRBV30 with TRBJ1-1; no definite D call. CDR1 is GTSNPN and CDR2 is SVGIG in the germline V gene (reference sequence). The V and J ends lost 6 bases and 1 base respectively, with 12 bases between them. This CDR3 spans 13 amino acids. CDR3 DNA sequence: TGTGCCTGCATCAGTCCGACGAACACTGAAGCTTTCTTT. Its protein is CACISPTNTEAFF. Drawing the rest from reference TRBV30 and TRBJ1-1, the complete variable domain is SQTIHQWPATLVQPVGSPLSLECTVEGTSNPNLYWYRQAAGRGLQLLFYSVGIGQISSEVPQNLSASRPQDRQFILSSKKLLLSDSGFYLCACISPTNTEAFFGQGTRLTVV.

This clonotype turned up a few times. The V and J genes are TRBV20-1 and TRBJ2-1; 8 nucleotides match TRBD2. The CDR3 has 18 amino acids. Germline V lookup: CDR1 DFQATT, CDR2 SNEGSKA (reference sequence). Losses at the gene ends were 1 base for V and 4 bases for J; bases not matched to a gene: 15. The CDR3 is CSARVPLREASYYNEQFF. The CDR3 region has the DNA TGCAGTGCTAGAGTCCCTTTGCGGGAGGCCTCCTATTACAATGAGCAGTTCTTC.

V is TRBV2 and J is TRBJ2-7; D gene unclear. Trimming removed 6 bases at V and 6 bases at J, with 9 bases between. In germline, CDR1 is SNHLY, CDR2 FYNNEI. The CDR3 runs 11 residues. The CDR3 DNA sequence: TGTGCCAGCAGGGAACAAATCGAGCAGTACTTC. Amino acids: CASREQIEQYF.

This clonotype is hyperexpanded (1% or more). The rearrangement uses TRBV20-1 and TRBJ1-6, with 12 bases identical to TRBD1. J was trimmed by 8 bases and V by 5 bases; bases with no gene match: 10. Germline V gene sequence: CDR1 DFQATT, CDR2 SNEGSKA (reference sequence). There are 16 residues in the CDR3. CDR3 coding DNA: TGCAGTGCTGACCCCGGGACAGGGGGCGGCGATTCACCCCTCCACTTT. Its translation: CSADPGTGGGDSPLHF.

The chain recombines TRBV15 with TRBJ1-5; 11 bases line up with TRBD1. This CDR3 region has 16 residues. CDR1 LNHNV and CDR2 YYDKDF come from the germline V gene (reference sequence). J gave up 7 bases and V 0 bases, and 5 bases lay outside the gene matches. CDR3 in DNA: TGTGCCACCAGCAGAGATGGGGACAGGGGGTTGCAGCCCCAGCATTTT. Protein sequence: CATSRDGDRGLQPQHF.

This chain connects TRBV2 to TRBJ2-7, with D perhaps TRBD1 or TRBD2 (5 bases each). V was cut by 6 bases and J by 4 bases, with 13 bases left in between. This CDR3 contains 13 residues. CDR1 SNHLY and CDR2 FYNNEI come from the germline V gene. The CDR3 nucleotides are TGTGCCAGCAGCGGGACGGAGGTGTACGAGCAGTACTTC. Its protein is CASSGTEVYEQYF.

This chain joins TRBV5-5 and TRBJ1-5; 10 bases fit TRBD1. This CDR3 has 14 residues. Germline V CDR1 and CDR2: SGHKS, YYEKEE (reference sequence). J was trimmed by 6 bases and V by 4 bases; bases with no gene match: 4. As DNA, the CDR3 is TGTGCCAGCAGCGTCCGGGACAGGGGTCAGCCCCAGCATTTT. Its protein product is CASSVRDRGQPQHF.

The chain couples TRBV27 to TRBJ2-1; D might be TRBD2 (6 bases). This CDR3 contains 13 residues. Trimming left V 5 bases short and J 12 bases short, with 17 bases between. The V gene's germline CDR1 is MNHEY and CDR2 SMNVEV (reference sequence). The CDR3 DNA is TGTGCCAGCAGTCTTCGGGACTCGGGCGTGCAGTTCTTC. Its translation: CASSLRDSGVQFF.

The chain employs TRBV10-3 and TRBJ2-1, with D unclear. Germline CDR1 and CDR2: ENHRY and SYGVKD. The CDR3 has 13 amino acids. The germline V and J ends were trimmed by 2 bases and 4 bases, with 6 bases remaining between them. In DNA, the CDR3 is TGTGCCATCAGTGAGGGTAGATACAATGAGCAGTTCTTC. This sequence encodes CAISEGRYNEQFF.

CDR3 amino acids: CASSMGFAGAPGELFF. CDR3 nucleotide sequence: TGTGCCAGTAGTATGGGTTTCGCGGGGGCCCCCGGGGAGCTGTTTTTT. The chain joins TRBV19 to TRBJ2-2, with D possibly TRBD2 on 7 matching bases. CDR1 is LNHDA, CDR2 SQIVND, per germline (reference sequence). This CDR3 region has 16 residues. Trimming took 3 bases from V and 6 from J, leaving 17 bases between them.

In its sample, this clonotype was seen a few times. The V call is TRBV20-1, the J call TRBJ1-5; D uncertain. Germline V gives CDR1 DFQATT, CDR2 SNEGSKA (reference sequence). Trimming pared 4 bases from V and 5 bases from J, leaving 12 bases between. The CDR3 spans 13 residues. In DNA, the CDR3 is TGCAGTGCTACCGCCCAAAGTCATCAGCCCCAGCATTTT. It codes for CSATAQSHQPQHF.